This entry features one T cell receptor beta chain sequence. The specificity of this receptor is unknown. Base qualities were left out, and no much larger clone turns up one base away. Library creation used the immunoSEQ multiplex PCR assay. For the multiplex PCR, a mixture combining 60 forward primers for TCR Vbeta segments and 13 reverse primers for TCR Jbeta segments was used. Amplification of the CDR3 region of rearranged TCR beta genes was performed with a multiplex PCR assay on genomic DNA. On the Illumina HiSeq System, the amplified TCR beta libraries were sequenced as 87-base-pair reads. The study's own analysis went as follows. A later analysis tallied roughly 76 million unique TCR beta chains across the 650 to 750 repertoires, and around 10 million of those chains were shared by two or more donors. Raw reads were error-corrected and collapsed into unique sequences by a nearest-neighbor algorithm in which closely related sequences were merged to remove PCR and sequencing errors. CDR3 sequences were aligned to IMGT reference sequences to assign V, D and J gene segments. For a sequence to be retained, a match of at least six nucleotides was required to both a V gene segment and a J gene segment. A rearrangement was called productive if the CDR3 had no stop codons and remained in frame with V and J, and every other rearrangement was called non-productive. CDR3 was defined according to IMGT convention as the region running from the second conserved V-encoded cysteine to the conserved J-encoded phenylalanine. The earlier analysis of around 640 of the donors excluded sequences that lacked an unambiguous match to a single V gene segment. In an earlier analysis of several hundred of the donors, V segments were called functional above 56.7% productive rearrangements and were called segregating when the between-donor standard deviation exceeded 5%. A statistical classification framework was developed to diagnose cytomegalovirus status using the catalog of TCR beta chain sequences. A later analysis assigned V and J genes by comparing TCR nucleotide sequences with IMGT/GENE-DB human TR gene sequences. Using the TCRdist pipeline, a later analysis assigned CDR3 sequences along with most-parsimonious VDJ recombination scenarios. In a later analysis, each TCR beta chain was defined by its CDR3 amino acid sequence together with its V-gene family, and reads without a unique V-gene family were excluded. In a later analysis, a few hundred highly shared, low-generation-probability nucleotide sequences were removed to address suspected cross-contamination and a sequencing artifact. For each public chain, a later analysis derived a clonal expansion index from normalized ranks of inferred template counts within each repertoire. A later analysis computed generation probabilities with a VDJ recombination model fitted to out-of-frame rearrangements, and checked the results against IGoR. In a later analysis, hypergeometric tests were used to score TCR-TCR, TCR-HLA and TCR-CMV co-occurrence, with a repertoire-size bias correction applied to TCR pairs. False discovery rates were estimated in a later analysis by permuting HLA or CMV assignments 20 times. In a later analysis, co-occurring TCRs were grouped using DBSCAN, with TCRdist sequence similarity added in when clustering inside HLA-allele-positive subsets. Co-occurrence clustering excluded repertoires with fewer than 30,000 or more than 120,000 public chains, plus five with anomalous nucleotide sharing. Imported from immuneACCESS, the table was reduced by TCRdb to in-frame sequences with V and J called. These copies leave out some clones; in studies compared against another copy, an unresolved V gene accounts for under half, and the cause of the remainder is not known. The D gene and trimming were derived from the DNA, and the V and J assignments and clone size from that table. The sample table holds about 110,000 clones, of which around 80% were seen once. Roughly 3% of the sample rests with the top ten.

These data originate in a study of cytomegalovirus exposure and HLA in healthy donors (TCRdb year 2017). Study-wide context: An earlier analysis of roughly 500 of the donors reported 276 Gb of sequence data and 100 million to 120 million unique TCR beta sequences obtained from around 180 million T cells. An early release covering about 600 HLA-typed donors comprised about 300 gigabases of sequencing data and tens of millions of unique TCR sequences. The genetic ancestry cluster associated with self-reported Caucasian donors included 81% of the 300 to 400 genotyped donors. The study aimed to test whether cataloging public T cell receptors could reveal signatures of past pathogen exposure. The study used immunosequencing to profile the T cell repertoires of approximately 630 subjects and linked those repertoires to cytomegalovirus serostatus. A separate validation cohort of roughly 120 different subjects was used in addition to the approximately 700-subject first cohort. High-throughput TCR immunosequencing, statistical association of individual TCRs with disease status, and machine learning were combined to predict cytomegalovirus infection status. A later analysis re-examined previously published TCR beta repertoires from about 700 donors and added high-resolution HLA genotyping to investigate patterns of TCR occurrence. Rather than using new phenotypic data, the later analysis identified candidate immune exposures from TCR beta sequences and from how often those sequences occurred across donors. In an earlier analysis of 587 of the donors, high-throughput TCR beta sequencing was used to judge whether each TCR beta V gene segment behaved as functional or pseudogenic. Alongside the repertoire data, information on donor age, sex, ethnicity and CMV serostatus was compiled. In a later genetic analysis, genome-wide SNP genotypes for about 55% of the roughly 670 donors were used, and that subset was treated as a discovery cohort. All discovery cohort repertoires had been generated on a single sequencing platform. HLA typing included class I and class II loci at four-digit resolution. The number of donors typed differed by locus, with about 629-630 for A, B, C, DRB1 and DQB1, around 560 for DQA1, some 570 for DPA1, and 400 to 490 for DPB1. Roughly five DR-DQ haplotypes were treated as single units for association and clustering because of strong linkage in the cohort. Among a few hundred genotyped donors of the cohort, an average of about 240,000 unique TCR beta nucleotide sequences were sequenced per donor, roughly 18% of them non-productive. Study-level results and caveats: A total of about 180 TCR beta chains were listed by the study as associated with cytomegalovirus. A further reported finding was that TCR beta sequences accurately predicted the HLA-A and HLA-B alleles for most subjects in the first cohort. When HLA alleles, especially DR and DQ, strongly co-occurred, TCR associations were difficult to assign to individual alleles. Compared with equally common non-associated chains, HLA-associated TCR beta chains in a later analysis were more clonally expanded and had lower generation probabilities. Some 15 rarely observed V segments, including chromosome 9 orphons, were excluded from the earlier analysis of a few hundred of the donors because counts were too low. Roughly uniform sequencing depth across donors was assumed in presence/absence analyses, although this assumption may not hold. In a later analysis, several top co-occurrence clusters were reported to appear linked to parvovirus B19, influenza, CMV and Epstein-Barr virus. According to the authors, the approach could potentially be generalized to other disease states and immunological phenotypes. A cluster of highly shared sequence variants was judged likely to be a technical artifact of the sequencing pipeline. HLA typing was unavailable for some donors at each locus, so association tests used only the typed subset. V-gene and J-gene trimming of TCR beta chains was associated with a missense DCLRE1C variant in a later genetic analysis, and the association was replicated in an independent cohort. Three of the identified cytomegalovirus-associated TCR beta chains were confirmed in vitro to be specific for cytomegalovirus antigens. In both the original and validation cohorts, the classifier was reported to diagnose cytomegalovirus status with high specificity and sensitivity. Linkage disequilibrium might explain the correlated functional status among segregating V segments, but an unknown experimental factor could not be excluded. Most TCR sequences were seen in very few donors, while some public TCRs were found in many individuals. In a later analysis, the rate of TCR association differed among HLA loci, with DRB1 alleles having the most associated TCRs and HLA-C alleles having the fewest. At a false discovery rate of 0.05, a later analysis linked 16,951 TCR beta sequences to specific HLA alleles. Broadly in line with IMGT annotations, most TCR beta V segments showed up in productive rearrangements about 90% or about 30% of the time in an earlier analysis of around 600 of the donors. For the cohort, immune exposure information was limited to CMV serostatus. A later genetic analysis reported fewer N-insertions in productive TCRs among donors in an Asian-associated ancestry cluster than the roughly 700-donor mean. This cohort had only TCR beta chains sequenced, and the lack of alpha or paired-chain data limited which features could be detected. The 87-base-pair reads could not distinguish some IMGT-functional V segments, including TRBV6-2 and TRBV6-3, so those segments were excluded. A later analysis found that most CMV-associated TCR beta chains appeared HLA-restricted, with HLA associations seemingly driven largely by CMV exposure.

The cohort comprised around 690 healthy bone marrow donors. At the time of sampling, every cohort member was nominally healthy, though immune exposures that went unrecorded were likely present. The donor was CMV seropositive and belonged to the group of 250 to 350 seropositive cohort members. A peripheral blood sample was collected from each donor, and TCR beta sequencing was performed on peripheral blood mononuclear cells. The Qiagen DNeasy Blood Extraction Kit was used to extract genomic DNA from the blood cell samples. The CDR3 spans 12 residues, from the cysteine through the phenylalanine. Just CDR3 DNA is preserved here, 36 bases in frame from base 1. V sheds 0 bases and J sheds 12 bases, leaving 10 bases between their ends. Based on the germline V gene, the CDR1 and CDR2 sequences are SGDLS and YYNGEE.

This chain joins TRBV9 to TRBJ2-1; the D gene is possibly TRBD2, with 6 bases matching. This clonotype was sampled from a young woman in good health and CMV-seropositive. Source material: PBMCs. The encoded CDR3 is CASSVAGTVQFF. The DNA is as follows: TGTGCCAGCAGCGTAGCGGGGACTGTGCAGTTCTTC.